A selection of T cell receptor beta chains follows, all from one sample in a study of cytomegalovirus exposure and HLA in healthy donors. Sequenced by immunoSEQ multiplex PCR; TCRdb stores in-frame clones only, minus some. The repertoire holds fewer than 120,000 clones, with about three quarters as singletons. What was sequenced was PBMCs. The source is a woman aged 60-75 years in good health and CMV-seropositive. The CDR3 runs from the conserved cysteine through the conserved F or W. D genes are given only for firm matches. Only some rows state a clone size, as once, few, many or a class for expanded clones.

d_call,v_call,cdr3_length,clone_size,j_call,cdr3_nt,cdr3_aa
TRBD2,TRBV7-2,14,NA,TRBJ2-5,TGTGCCAGCACTTTATTAGCGGGAGAAGAGACCCAGTACTTC,CASTLLAGEETQYF
NA,TRBV7-3,13,NA,TRBJ1-2,TGTGCCAGCAGCCAACAGGCAAACTATGGCTACACCTTC,CASSQQANYGYTF
NA,TRBV28,18,NA,TRBJ2-7,TGTGCCAGCAGTTTTCTCGGGGGTCGGGGAACTTCGGACTACGAGCAGTACTTC,CASSFLGGRGTSDYEQYF
NA,TRBV18,15,NA,TRBJ2-7,TGTGCCAGCTCACCGGATACCAGGGCCTCCTACGAGCAGTACTTC,CASSPDTRASYEQYF
TRBD2,TRBV5-1,13,NA,TRBJ2-1,TGCGCCAGCAGCCCACAACTAGCGAATGAGCAGTTCTTC,CASSPQLANEQFF
TRBD2,TRBV2,14,NA,TRBJ2-2,TGTGCCAGCAGTGGACTAGCGGGCCCCGGGGAGCTGTTTTTT,CASSGLAGPGELFF
NA,TRBV6-5,13,NA,TRBJ2-1,TGTGCCAGCAGTACCAGGGGTTACAATGAGCAGTTCTTC,CASSTRGYNEQFF
TRBD2,TRBV18,15,NA,TRBJ2-1,TGTGCCAGCTCAGAGACTAGCGGCCTTCCTAATGAGCAGTTCTTC,CASSETSGLPNEQFF
NA,TRBV5-1,16,few,TRBJ2-6,TGCGCCAGCAGCTTTACTCGAGGCTCTGGGGCCAACGTCCTGACTTTC,CASSFTRGSGANVLTF
NA,TRBV6-5,14,NA,TRBJ1-4,TGTGCCAGCAGACCGGTGGAGGAGGGTGAAAAACTGTTTTTT,CASRPVEEGEKLFF
NA,TRBV6-7,11,NA,TRBJ2-5,TGTGCCAGCAGATCTAGGGGGACCCAGTACTTC,CASRSRGTQYF
TRBD1,TRBV19,17,NA,TRBJ2-7,TGTGCCAGTAGTATGGGGGTCGGGACAGGGCCTTCCTACGAGCAGTACTTC,CASSMGVGTGPSYEQYF
TRBD1,TRBV15,15,NA,TRBJ1-5,TGTGCCACCAGCGATGCCGGACAGGGGTATCAGCCCCAGCATTTT,CATSDAGQGYQPQHF
NA,TRBV7-3,14,NA,TRBJ2-3,TGTGCCAGCAGCTTAATCCCTAGCACAGATACGCAGTATTTT,CASSLIPSTDTQYF
NA,TRBV2,14,few,TRBJ1-5,TGTGCCAGCAGCGGGGGTGACAGCAATCAGCCCCAGCATTTT,CASSGGDSNQPQHF
TRBD1,TRBV7-9,13,once,TRBJ1-1,TGTGCCAGCAGCCGCGCCGTACAGGGGAGAGCTTTCTTT,CASSRAVQGRAFF
NA,TRBV10-3,14,NA,TRBJ1-5,TGTGCCATCAGTGGGACTTTTAGCAATCAGCCCCAGCATTTT,CAISGTFSNQPQHF
NA,TRBV25-1,12,NA,TRBJ2-7,TGTGCCAGCAGTGAACAGGGGGGCGAGCAGTACTTC,CASSEQGGEQYF
TRBD1,TRBV30,15,NA,TRBJ2-1,TGTGCCTGGAGTGTGGGACAGCCGGCCTACAATGAGCAGTTCTTC,CAWSVGQPAYNEQFF
TRBD2,TRBV27,16,NA,TRBJ2-7,TGTGCCAGCAGTACAAAGACTAGCGCAACACACTACGAGCAGTACTTC,CASSTKTSATHYEQYF
TRBD1,TRBV2,14,NA,TRBJ2-3,TGTGCCAGCATAGGGACAGGGGCAGTAGATACGCAGTATTTT,CASIGTGAVDTQYF
NA,TRBV4-2,15,NA,TRBJ2-7,TGTGCCAGCAGCTTTGGCCTAGCAAGCTCCTACGAGCAGTACTTC,CASSFGLASSYEQYF
TRBD1,TRBV6-6,14,NA,TRBJ1-2,TGTGCCAGCACCGTCGGGACAGGGGGTAATGGCTACACCTTC,CASTVGTGGNGYTF
TRBD1,TRBV15,14,NA,TRBJ2-5,TGTGCCACCACCTATGGGACAGGTCAAGAGACCCAGTACTTC,CATTYGTGQETQYF
TRBD1,TRBV6-5,15,many,TRBJ1-1,TGTGCCAGCAGTCCGCCAGGGGGTCTGAACACTGAAGCTTTCTTT,CASSPPGGLNTEAFF
TRBD2,TRBV30,11,NA,TRBJ2-1,TGTGCCTGGAGCCCAGCGGGGGAGCAGTTCTTC,CAWSPAGEQFF
NA,TRBV6-6,12,NA,TRBJ1-5,TGTGCCAGCATCGGTCCAGGGGAGCCCCAGCATTTT,CASIGPGEPQHF
TRBD2,TRBV10-2,15,NA,TRBJ2-7,TGCGCCAGCAGACCCGGGACTAGCTCGACCTACGAGCAGTACTTC,CASRPGTSSTYEQYF
NA,TRBV7-2,11,once,TRBJ2-3,TGTGCCAGCAGCCCCCAGGATACGCAGTATTTT,CASSPQDTQYF
TRBD1,TRBV28,13,NA,TRBJ2-3,TGTGCCAACCGGGACAGTGGCACAGATACGCAGTATTTT,CANRDSGTDTQYF
NA,TRBV6-6,14,NA,TRBJ1-3,TGTGCCAGTAGTGCAGGGTATTCTGGAAACACCATATATTTT,CASSAGYSGNTIYF
NA,TRBV2,15,NA,TRBJ1-4,TGTGCCAGCAGTGAATACGAAGGGGGAACGGAAAAACTGTTTTTT,CASSEYEGGTEKLFF
NA,TRBV5-4,14,few,TRBJ2-7,TGTGCCAGCAGCTTGGTCGGGAGTCGGGGAGAGCAGTACTTC,CASSLVGSRGEQYF
TRBD2,TRBV7-3,14,NA,TRBJ2-3,TGTGCCAGCAGCTTATCGGGGGGGGCAGATACGCAGTATTTT,CASSLSGGADTQYF
NA,TRBV19,13,once,TRBJ1-4,TGTGCCAGTAGTCCGGGAACTAATGAAAAACTGTTTTTT,CASSPGTNEKLFF